The next 11 T cell receptor beta chains were all read from a single sample in a study of cytomegalovirus exposure and HLA in healthy donors. TCRdb's copy holds only in-frame clones and misses some; the assay was immunoSEQ multiplex PCR. This sample has some 170,000 clones; approximately 86% occur once, and the top ten carry roughly 2.5%. The sample taken for sequencing was PBMCs. These receptor sequences come from a man aged 18 to 30 in good health and CMV-seropositive.

This chain links TRBV18 with TRBJ1-5, with 8 bases lining up with TRBD1. V was clipped by 5 bases and J by 3 bases; unmatched bases: 6. The CDR3 has 15 amino acids. Germline V CDR1 and CDR2: KGHSH, LQKENI. CDR3 region: CASSADRGNNQPQHF. The CDR3 DNA reads as TGTGCCAGCTCAGCCGACAGGGGCAACAATCAGCCCCAGCATTTT. Full variable domain (remainder filled in from reference TRBV18 and TRBJ1-5): NAGVMQNPRHLVRRRGQEARLRCSPMKGHSHVYWYRQLPEEGLKFMVYLQKENIIDESGMPKERFSAEFPKEGPSILRIQQVVRGDSAAYFCASSADRGNNQPQHFGDGTRLSIL.

In this sample, this clone turned up a few times. V gene TRBV7-9 combines with J gene TRBJ2-7, with D perhaps matching TRBD1 (5 bases). Germline V CDR1 and CDR2: SEHNR, FQNEAQ (reference sequence). The CDR3 extends over 12 amino acids. Deletions cut 5 bases from V and 6 bases from J, with 11 bases between. The CDR3 here is CASSHRTPEQYF. The CDR3, as DNA: TGTGCCAGCAGCCACCGGACACCCGAGCAGTACTTC.

The chain employs TRBV4-3 and TRBJ1-2, with TRBD1 as a possible D gene (6 bases). Per germline, CDR1 LGHNA and CDR2 YSLEER. This CDR3 spans 18 amino acids. Trimming shortened V by 1 base and J by 4 bases, and 22 bases separated the two germline ends. In DNA, the CDR3 is TGCGCCAGCAGCCAAGGGGTTTTTACGGGGACACTCTCCTATGGCTACACCTTC. This codes for CASSQGVFTGTLSYGYTF.

This sequence joins TRBV27 and TRBJ1-2; D call uncertain. The CDR3 contains 14 residues. The V end lost 3 bases, the J end lost 3 bases, and 11 bases lay between the germline ends. CDR1 is MNHEY and CDR2 is SMNVEV in the germline V gene (reference sequence). CDR3 bases: TGTGCCAGCAGTTTCACGCGACAACACTATGGCTACACCTTC. Translating it yields CASSFTRQHYGYTF.

The V gene is TRBV5-6, the J gene TRBJ2-4; 9 bases match TRBD1. V lost 2 bases, J lost 4 bases, and 1 base stayed unmatched. This CDR3 has 14 amino acids. CDR1 and CDR2 from the germline V gene are SGHDT and YYEEEE. Written as DNA, the CDR3 is TGTGCCAGCAGCTTCGGGACAGGGAAAAACATTCAGTACTTC. Amino acids: CASSFGTGKNIQYF.

J is TRBJ2-6 and V is TRBV29-1; D ambiguous. Deletions cut 4 bases from V and 2 bases from J, with 3 bases between. Per the germline V gene, CDR1 is SQVTM and CDR2 is ANQGSEA. This CDR3 contains 12 residues. CDR3 sequence: CSVATGANVLTF. The CDR3 DNA is TGCAGCGTTGCAACTGGGGCCAACGTCCTGACTTTC. The full variable domain, with the rest looked up from reference TRBV29-1 and TRBJ2-6, is SAVISQKPSRDICQRGTSLTIQCQVDSQVTMMFWYRQQPGQSLTLIATANQGSEATYESGFVIDKFPISRPNLTFSTLTVSNMSPEDSSIYLCSVATGANVLTFGAGSRLTVL.

This clone was detected only once. This chain uses TRBV19 with TRBJ1-5; D may be TRBD1 (6 bases). Germline CDR1 is LNHDA and CDR2 is SQIVND (reference sequence). The CDR3 length is 16 residues. Trimming pared 6 bases from V and 0 bases from J, leaving 15 bases between. This CDR3 reads CASRGSTGISNQPQHF. CDR3 nucleotides: TGTGCCAGTAGGGGATCCACAGGGATTAGCAATCAGCCCCAGCATTTT.

This clone was recorded a few times. The chain combines TRBV5-6 with TRBJ2-7; a possible D gene is TRBD2 (5 bases). The CDR3 sequence is 12 residues long. Germline V gene lookup returns CDR1 SGHDT and CDR2 YYEEEE. The V end lost 4 bases, the J end lost 3 bases, and 8 bases lay between the germline ends. The CDR3 DNA sequence: TGTGCCAGCAGCATAACTAGCTACGAGCAGTACTTC. Translation: CASSITSYEQYF.

This sequence joins TRBV19 and TRBJ1-1; tentatively, D is TRBD1 (5 bases). Looked up from germline, CDR1 is LNHDA and CDR2 is SQIVND (reference sequence). The CDR3 extends over 16 amino acids. Trimming left V 8 bases short and J 0 bases short, with 19 bases between. The CDR3, as DNA: TGTGCCAGTTGCCAGGAGCAGGGAAGGGTGAACACTGAAGCTTTCTTT. Protein: CASCQEQGRVNTEAFF.

This clone came up a few times. The J gene is TRBJ1-2, the V gene TRBV13; the D is unclear. The CDR3 runs 14 residues. Germline CDR1 reads PRHDT; CDR2 reads FYEKMQ (reference sequence). With 0 bases removed from V and 2 bases from J, the gap between germline ends came to 7 bases. CDR3 DNA: TGTGCCAGCAGCTTAGGACGGGTAAACTATGGCTACACCTTC. Translation: CASSLGRVNYGYTF.

The table lists this clone with a few counts. The chain couples TRBV19 to TRBJ1-2; D uncertain. Trimming took 3 bases from V and 0 from J, leaving 11 bases between them. CDR1 is LNHDA and CDR2 is SQIVND in the germline V gene (reference sequence). The CDR3 consists of 15 residues. Here the CDR3 reads CASSISGEANYGYTF. In DNA form, the CDR3 reads TGTGCCAGTAGTATTTCGGGAGAGGCTAACTATGGCTACACCTTC.